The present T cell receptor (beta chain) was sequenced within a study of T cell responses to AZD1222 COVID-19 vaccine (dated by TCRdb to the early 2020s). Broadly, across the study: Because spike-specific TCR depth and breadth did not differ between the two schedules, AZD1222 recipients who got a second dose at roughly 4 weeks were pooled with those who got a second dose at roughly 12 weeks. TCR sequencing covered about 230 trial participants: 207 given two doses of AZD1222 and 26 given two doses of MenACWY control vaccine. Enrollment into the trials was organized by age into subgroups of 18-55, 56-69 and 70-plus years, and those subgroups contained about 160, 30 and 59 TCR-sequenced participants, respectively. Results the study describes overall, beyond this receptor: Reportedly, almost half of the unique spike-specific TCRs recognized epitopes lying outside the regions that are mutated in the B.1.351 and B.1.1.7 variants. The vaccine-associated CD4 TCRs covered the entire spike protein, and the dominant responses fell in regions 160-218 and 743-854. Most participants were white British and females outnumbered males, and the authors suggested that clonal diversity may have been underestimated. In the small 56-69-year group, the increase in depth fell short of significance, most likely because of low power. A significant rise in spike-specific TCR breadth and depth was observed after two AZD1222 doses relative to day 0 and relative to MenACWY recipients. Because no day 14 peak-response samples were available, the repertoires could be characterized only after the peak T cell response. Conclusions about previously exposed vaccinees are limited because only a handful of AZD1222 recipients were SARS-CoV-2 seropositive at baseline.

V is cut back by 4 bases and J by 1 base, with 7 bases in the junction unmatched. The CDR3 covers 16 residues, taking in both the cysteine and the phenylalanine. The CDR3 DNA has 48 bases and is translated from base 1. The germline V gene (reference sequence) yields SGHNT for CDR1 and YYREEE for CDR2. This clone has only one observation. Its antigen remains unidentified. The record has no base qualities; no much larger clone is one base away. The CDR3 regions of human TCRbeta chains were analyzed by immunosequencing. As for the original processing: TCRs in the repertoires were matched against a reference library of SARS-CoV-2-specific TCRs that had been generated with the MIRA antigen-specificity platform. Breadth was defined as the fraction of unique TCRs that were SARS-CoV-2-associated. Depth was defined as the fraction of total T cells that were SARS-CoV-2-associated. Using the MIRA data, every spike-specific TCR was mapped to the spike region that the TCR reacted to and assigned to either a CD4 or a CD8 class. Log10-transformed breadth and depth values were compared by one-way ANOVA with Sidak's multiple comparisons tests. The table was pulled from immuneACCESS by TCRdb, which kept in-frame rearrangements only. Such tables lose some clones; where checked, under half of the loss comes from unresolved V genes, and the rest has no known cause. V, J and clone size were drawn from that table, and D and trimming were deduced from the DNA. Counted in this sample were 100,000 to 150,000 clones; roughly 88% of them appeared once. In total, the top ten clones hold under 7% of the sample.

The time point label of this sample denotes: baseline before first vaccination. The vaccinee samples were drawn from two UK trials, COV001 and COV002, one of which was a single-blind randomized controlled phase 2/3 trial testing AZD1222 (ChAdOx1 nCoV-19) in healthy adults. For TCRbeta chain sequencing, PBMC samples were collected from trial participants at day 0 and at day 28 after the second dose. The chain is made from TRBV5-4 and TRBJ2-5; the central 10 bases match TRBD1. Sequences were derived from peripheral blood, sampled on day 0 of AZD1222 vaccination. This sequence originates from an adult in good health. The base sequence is TGTGCCAGCAGCCAGACAGGGGGCGGCTCCCAAGAGACCCAGTACTTC. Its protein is CASSQTGGGSQETQYF.